This passage covers 25 T cell receptor beta chains from one sample sequenced in a study of T cell repertoires in cytomegalovirus infection. TCRdb fed the reads into MiXCR, producing one record per CDR3 protein. The sample holds 150,000 to 200,000 distinct CDR3 sequences, roughly 27% seen once. The sample was PBMCs. These receptors all stem from a human donor in good health (CMV status not recorded). Some clones in this sample may be carry-over from other donors' samples.

V is TRBV12-3 or TRBV12-4 and J is TRBJ1-1; 9 bases map to TRBD1. The CDR3 runs 16 residues. The ends lost 5 bases at V and 1 base at J; junction bases unmatched: 8. The CDR3 nucleotides read TGTGCCAGCAGTCCTGGACAGGGGCACGGGAACACTGAAGCTTTCTTT. The encoded protein is CASSPGQGHGNTEAFF.

This rearrangement joins TRBV6-6 to TRBJ2-2, with D perhaps TRBD1 (5 bases). CDR3 length: 16 amino acids. In germline, CDR1 is MNHNY, CDR2 SVGAGI (reference sequence). V dropped 5 bases and J dropped 3 bases, with 16 bases sitting between them. The CDR3 reads CASSTRPGSDTGELFF. CDR3 DNA: TGTGCCAGCAGTACGCGCCCAGGGTCGGACACCGGGGAGCTGTTTTTT.

The chain links TRBV29-1 to TRBJ2-3; 11 nucleotides agree with TRBD2. CDR1 and CDR2 from the germline V gene are SQVTM and ANQGSEA. The CDR3 consists of 16 residues. The V segment lost 3 bases and the J segment 4 bases; nucleotides outside the gene matches: 9. CDR3 loop: CSVDLVAGGGSDTQYF. The CDR3 nucleotides are TGCAGCGTTGACCTGGTAGCGGGGGGGGGTTCAGATACGCAGTATTTT.

DNA for the CDR3: TGCGCCAGCAGCTCGAGGCAGGGGGCTGGCTACACCTTC. Its translation: CASSSRQGAGYTF. The rearrangement joins TRBV5-1 to TRBJ1-2, with 8 bases fitting TRBD1. V was pared by 3 bases and J by 7 bases, with 5 bases of the junction left unmatched. Germline V gene sequence: CDR1 SGHRS, CDR2 YFSETQ. The CDR3 is 13 residues long.

The chain employs TRBV6-5 and TRBJ2-7; D is perhaps TRBD1 (7 bases). Germline CDR1 and CDR2: MNHEY and SVGAGI. This CDR3 is built from 14 residues. Trimming cost V 0 bases and J 3 bases, with 9 bases left between them. For the CDR3, the DNA is TGTGCCAGCAGTTACTCCCAGGGGGGCTACGAGCAGTACTTC. Its protein is CASSYSQGGYEQYF.

The chain is built from TRBV10-1 and TRBJ2-1, with D tentatively TRBD2 (5 bases). Trimming pared 4 bases from V and 7 bases from J, leaving 17 bases between. This CDR3 region has 15 residues. CDR1 and CDR2 from the germline V gene are WNHNN and SYGVQD (reference sequence). The DNA of the CDR3 is TGCGCCAGCAGTGGATTTCGGGGAACTGGGAATGAGCAGTTCTTC. Its protein is CASSGFRGTGNEQFF.

This clonotype showed up just a few times. This chain links TRBV9 with TRBJ1-1, with 10 bases identical to TRBD1. This CDR3 is 15 amino acids long. From germline, CDR1 is SGDLS and CDR2 YYNGEE. V lost 4 bases, J lost 5 bases, and 8 bases stayed unmatched. The CDR3 bases are TGTGCCAGCAGCTCCTCCGGGACAGGGGAGACTGAAGCTTTCTTT. Translating gives CASSSSGTGETEAFF.

The chain couples TRBV14 to TRBJ2-1; 9 nucleotides line up with TRBD2. V lost 4 bases to trimming and J lost 8 bases; unmatched junction nucleotides: 9. This CDR3 is 15 amino acids long. Germline V gene sequence: CDR1 SGHDN, CDR2 FVKESK. The DNA of the CDR3 is TGTGCCAGCAGCCTAGCCGGGACTAGCAGATATGAGCAGTTCTTC. This sequence encodes CASSLAGTSRYEQFF.

This clonotype was found a few times. V and J are TRBV19 and TRBJ1-1; 9 bases agree with TRBD1. Germline V gives CDR1 LNHDA, CDR2 SQIVND (reference sequence). The J segment lost 11 bases and the V segment lost 7 bases, leaving 17 bases of the junction unmatched. This CDR3 has 15 amino acids. The CDR3 bases are TGTGCCAGTACCTCTCCGGGACAGGGCCGGGAGGAGGCTTTCTTT. Translated: CASTSPGQGREEAFF. Complete variable domain (other parts from reference TRBV19 and TRBJ1-1): DGGITQSPKYLFRKEGQNVTLSCEQNLNHDAMYWYRQDPGQGLRLIYYSQIVNDFQKGDIAEGYSVSREKKESFPLTVTSAQKNPTAFYLCASTSPGQGREEAFFGQGTRLTVV.

This chain connects TRBV19 to TRBJ1-2, with 8 nucleotides matching TRBD1. The ends lost 7 bases at V and 8 bases at J; junction bases unmatched: 15. This CDR3 has 15 residues. The germline V gene encodes CDR1 LNHDA and CDR2 SQIVND (reference sequence). CDR3 nucleotide sequence: TGTGCCAGTACCAACTGGGACAGGATTCTTCAAGGCTACACCTTC. Encoded protein: CASTNWDRILQGYTF.

Here the CDR3 DNA reads TGCAGTGCTAGGGGCATACAGTCCCCGATAGCCAAAAACATTCAGTACTTC. Its protein product is CSARGIQSPIAKNIQYF. The V and J genes are TRBV20-1 and TRBJ2-4; D gene uncertain. Germline V gene lookup returns CDR1 DFQATT and CDR2 SNEGSKA (reference sequence). The CDR3 has 17 amino acids. V lost 3 bases and J lost 0, with 18 bases in between.

The rearrangement links TRBV3-1 to TRBJ1-2; 9 nucleotides line up with TRBD1. CDR3 size: 15 residues. V dropped 5 bases and J dropped 6; count of bases not matched to a gene: 10. Germline V gives CDR1 LGHDT, CDR2 YNNKEL (reference sequence). CDR3 bases: TGTGCCAGCAGCACAGGGGGCCGTGGAAGTAATGGCTACACCTTC. Its translation is CASSTGGRGSNGYTF.

A few counts support this clonotype. This chain uses TRBV5-5 with TRBJ1-3; D unclear. CDR3 length: 13 residues. Trimming took off 0 bases at V and 12 bases at J, with 13 bases between the two ends. Per the germline V gene, CDR1 is SGHKS and CDR2 is YYEKEE (reference sequence). CDR3 residues: CASSLEEWAGIYF. CDR3 nucleotide sequence: TGTGCCAGCAGCTTGGAGGAGTGGGCCGGCATATATTTT.

This clonotype was counted only a few times. This chain links TRBV4-3 with TRBJ1-2; TRBD1 agrees at 9 bases. The length of the CDR3 is 18 residues. Germline V gene sequence: CDR1 LGHNA, CDR2 YSLEER. V trimming: 4 bases; J trimming: 6 bases; junction bases outside the gene matches: 18. The CDR3 sequence is CASSRFPFEIGTGNGYTF. Here the CDR3 DNA reads TGCGCCAGCAGCCGTTTCCCGTTTGAGATCGGGACAGGGAATGGCTACACCTTC.

The V and J genes are TRBV5-4 and TRBJ2-5; 7 positions match TRBD1. The V gene's germline CDR1 is SGHNT and CDR2 YYREEE (reference sequence). The CDR3 contains 13 residues. The ends lost 4 bases at V and 0 bases at J; junction bases unmatched: 0. CDR3 amino acids: CASSTGDQETQYF. The CDR3 nucleotides read TGTGCCAGCAGCACAGGGGACCAAGAGACCCAGTACTTC.

J is TRBJ2-3 and V is TRBV11-2; no clear D gene. The length of the CDR3 is 16 residues. The V and J ends lost 4 bases and 2 bases respectively, with 16 bases between them. In germline, CDR1 is SGHAT, CDR2 FQNNGV. The CDR3 reads CASSSDPGAHTDTQYF. CDR3 coding DNA: TGTGCCAGCAGCTCGGACCCGGGCGCCCACACAGATACGCAGTATTTT.

This clonotype was seen at least ten times. V and J are TRBV2 and TRBJ2-3, with D perhaps given as TRBD1 or TRBD2 (6 bases each). Germline V gene data show CDR1 as SNHLY and CDR2 as FYNNEI. V was clipped by 3 bases and J by 11 bases, with 12 bases between them. The CDR3 is made up of 12 amino acids. CDR3 bases: TGTGCCAGCAGTGACTCCGGGGGCGGGCAGTATTTT. Amino acids: CASSDSGGGQYF.

There are a few counts of this clonotype. The chain is built from TRBV7-2 and TRBJ1-2; the match to TRBD1 covers 7 bases. V lost 0 bases to trimming and J lost 4 bases; unmatched junction nucleotides: 8. This CDR3 spans 16 amino acids. Germline V lookup: CDR1 SGHTA, CDR2 FQGNSA. CDR3 amino acids: CASSLAGTASSYGYTF. CDR3 coding DNA: TGTGCCAGCAGCTTAGCAGGGACAGCCTCCTCCTATGGCTACACCTTC. Full variable domain (rest looked up from reference TRBV7-2 and TRBJ1-2): GAGVSQSPSNKVTEKGKDVELRCDPISGHTALYWYRQSLGQGLEFLIYFQGNSAPDKSGLPSDRFSAERTGGSVSTLTIQRTQQEDSAVYLCASSLAGTASSYGYTFGSGTRLTVV.

V gene TRBV11-3 combines with J gene TRBJ2-2; no clear D. Trimming shortened V by 5 bases and J by 0 bases, and 7 bases separated the two germline ends. The CDR3 spans 14 residues. Germline V gene sequence: CDR1 SGHNT, CDR2 YENEEA. The CDR3 region is CASSHYPNTGELFF. Here the CDR3 DNA reads TGTGCCAGCAGCCACTACCCGAACACCGGGGAGCTGTTTTTT. Full variable domain (rest looked up from reference TRBV11-3 and TRBJ2-2): EAGVVQSPRYKIIEKKQPVAFWCNPISGHNTLYWYLQNLGQGPELLIRYENEEAVDDSQLPKDRFSAERLKGVDSTLKIQPAELGDSAVYLCASSHYPNTGELFFGEGSRLTVL.

V usage is TRBV12-3 or TRBV12-4 and J usage is TRBJ2-1, with TRBD1 identical over 12 bases. The CDR3 covers 14 residues. Trimming took 3 bases from V and 10 from J; bases not matched to a gene: 4. DNA for the CDR3: TGTGCCAGCAGTTTGGGACAGGGGGCAAGAGAGCAGTTCTTC. Translated: CASSLGQGAREQFF.

The chain is built from TRBV20-1 and TRBJ2-3, with 10 bases identical to TRBD2. The V segment lost 6 bases and the J segment 4 bases; nucleotides outside the gene matches: 7. CDR3 size: 14 residues. The germline V gene has CDR1 DFQATT and CDR2 SNEGSKA (reference sequence). The CDR3 bases are TGCAGTGCCAAACTAGCGGGGTGTGCAGATACGCAGTATTTT. Translated, it gives CSAKLAGCADTQYF.

A few counts support this clonotype. V usage is TRBV14 and J usage is TRBJ1-1; D is uncertain. V gave up 0 bases and J gave up 7 bases, with 12 bases separating them. Germline V gene sequence: CDR1 SGHDN, CDR2 FVKESK. The CDR3 runs 14 residues. CDR3 DNA sequence: TGTGCCAGCAGCCAAGAAACCGGGGTGGTTGAAGCTTTCTTT. Translating gives CASSQETGVVEAFF.

The chain combines TRBV25-1 with TRBJ2-2; 7 nucleotides match TRBD1. Germline loops: CDR1 MGHDK, CDR2 SYGVNS. There are 15 residues in the CDR3. V shed 3 bases, J shed 10 bases, and the junction held 11 bases outside the gene matches. The CDR3: CASSDPRGNEEELFF. The CDR3 DNA is TGTGCCAGCAGTGACCCCAGGGGGAACGAAGAGGAGCTGTTTTTT.

Notes on this clonotype: A read error may be the cause here, since a much bigger clone is one base away. The chain links TRBV7-6 to TRBJ2-5; D not certain. Germline lookup yields CDR1 SGHVS and CDR2 FNYEAQ. The CDR3 length is 11 residues. The V and J ends lost 5 bases and 3 bases respectively, with 4 bases between them. CDR3 DNA sequence: TGTGCCAGCAGCACCGAAGAGACCCAGTACTTC. This gives the protein CASSTEETQYF.

The V gene is TRBV7-9, the J gene TRBJ1-1, with D unclear. Looked up from germline, CDR1 is SEHNR and CDR2 is FQNEAQ (reference sequence). Trimming took 1 base from V and 11 from J, leaving 11 bases between them. The CDR3 loop spans 12 amino acids. CDR3 sequence (DNA): TGTGCCAGCAGCTTAGAAATTCAAGGGGCTTTCTTT. Protein product: CASSLEIQGAFF.